Shown below are 9 T cell receptor beta chains from a single sample sequenced in a study of regulatory T cells in long-lasting Graves disease. Library construction for TCR beta used iRepertoire HTBI primers and Arm-PCR of CDR3 regions. Using its own MiXCR run on the multiplex PCR reads, TCRdb lists one record per CDR3 protein. Here the sample spans fewer than 650,000 distinct CDR3 sequences, 15% to 20% being singletons. Sample time point: newly diagnosed GD, antithyroid drugs for less than 3 months. The TCR library used RNA extracted from PBMCs. Another study also made use of these data, one on T cells in Graves' hyperthyroidism and ophthalmopathy.

The specimen was peripheral blood mononuclear cells (PBMCs), collected at new diagnosis, from a patient treated with antithyroid drugs. These TCRs come from a man aged 18 to 29 with Graves disease.

At least ten counts were recorded for this clonotype. Here the CDR3 DNA reads TGTGCCAGCTCTTCGGGACTAGCGGAAATCTACGAGCAGTACTTC. Translated, it gives CASSSGLAEIYEQYF. V gene TRBV28 combines with J gene TRBJ2-7, with 11 positions matching TRBD2. In germline, CDR1 is MDHEN, CDR2 SYDVKM. The ends lost 8 bases at V and 3 bases at J; junction bases unmatched: 9. This CDR3 is built from 15 residues.

To note about this clonotype: Likely a read error: the CDR3 ends without its conserved phenylalanine or tryptophan. The V gene is TRBV5-1, the J gene TRBJ2-7; TRBD1 agrees at 7 bases. Germline CDR1 reads SGHRS; CDR2 reads YFSETQ. V lost 0 bases and J lost 5; bases outside the gene matches: 5. CDR3 size: 14 residues. CDR3 DNA: TGCGCCAGCAGCTTGGGACAGGGAGCCGACGAGCAGTACCTC. It encodes CASSLGQGADEQYL.

The chain is built from TRBV14 and TRBJ2-1, with 9 bases aligning to TRBD2. This CDR3 is built from 17 residues. Looked up from germline, CDR1 is SGHDN and CDR2 is FVKESK. Trimming cost V 1 base and J 0 bases; bases outside gene matches: 4. The CDR3 DNA sequence: TGTGCCAGCAGCCAAGTTGTTAGCGGGAGCTCCTACAATGAGCAGTTCTTC. It encodes CASSQVVSGSSYNEQFF.

The sample holds many counts of this clonotype. CDR3 in amino acids: CASDDRRNQPQHF. CDR3 nucleotides: TGTGCCAGCGACGACAGGCGCAATCAGCCCCAGCATTTT. The chain combines TRBV2 with TRBJ1-5; D may be TRBD1 (6 bases). This CDR3 contains 13 residues. Per the germline V gene, CDR1 is SNHLY and CDR2 is FYNNEI. V dropped 8 bases and J dropped 2 bases, with 10 bases sitting between them.

The rearrangement uses TRBV5-1 and TRBJ2-5, with a tentative D call TRBD1 (6 bases). Germline-derived CDR1 and CDR2 are SGHRS and YFSETQ. Trimming stripped 4 bases from V and 5 bases from J, with 18 bases between. The CDR3 is made up of 15 amino acids. The CDR3 nucleotides read TGCGCCAGCAGCAGGGACATCTCCGGACGGGAGACCCAGTACTTC. It specifies CASSRDISGRETQYF.

This clonotype was observed at least ten times. This chain connects TRBV6-1 to TRBJ2-5; 11 nucleotides match TRBD2. The junction had 2 bases not matched to a gene; V was cut back by 6 bases and J by 5 bases. Germline V lookup: CDR1 MNHNS, CDR2 SASEGT. The CDR3 has 13 residues. CDR3 DNA: TGTGCCAGCAGGACTAGCGGGATCGAGACCCAGTACTTC. This translates into CASRTSGIETQYF.

At least ten counts were recorded for this clonotype. J is TRBJ2-7 and V is TRBV20-1; the match to TRBD2 covers 11 bases. Losses at the gene ends were 8 bases for V and 0 bases for J; bases not matched to a gene: 3. The length of the CDR3 is 13 residues. Germline values: CDR1 DFQATT, CDR2 SNEGSKA (reference sequence). The CDR3 loop is CSTTSGSSYEQYF. The DNA for the CDR3 is TGCAGTACCACTAGCGGGAGCTCCTACGAGCAGTACTTC.

This clonotype came up many times. The chain combines TRBV7-9 with TRBJ1-1, with no clear D. CDR1 is SEHNR, CDR2 FQNEAQ, per germline (reference sequence). The CDR3 is 14 residues long. The V end was cut by 5 bases, the J end by 3 bases, with 13 bases between. The CDR3 is CASSPPRIDTEAFF. The CDR3 nucleotides read TGTGCCAGCAGCCCGCCACGGATAGACACTGAAGCTTTCTTT.

Only a few counts were recorded for this clonotype. This rearrangement joins TRBV20-1 to TRBJ2-7, with D maybe TRBD1 (6 bases). The CDR3 runs to 10 residues. Per germline, CDR1 DFQATT and CDR2 SNEGSKA (reference sequence). V lost 6 bases, J lost 7 bases, and 10 bases lay in between. The CDR3 DNA reads TGCAGTGCCCAGGGGAGAGAGCAGTACTTC. This encodes CSAQGREQYF.